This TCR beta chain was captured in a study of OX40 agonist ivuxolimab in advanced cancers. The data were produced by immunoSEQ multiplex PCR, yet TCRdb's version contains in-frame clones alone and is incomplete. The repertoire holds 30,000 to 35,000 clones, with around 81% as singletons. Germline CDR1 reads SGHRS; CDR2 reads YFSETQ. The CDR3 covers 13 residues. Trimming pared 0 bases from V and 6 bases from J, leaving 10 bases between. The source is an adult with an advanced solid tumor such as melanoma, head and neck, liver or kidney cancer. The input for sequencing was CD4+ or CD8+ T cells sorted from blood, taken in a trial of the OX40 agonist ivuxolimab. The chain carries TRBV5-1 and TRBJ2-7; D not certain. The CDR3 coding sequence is TGCGCCAGCAGCTTGGAAGTGGTGGGCGAGCAGTACTTC. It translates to CASSLEVVGEQYF.